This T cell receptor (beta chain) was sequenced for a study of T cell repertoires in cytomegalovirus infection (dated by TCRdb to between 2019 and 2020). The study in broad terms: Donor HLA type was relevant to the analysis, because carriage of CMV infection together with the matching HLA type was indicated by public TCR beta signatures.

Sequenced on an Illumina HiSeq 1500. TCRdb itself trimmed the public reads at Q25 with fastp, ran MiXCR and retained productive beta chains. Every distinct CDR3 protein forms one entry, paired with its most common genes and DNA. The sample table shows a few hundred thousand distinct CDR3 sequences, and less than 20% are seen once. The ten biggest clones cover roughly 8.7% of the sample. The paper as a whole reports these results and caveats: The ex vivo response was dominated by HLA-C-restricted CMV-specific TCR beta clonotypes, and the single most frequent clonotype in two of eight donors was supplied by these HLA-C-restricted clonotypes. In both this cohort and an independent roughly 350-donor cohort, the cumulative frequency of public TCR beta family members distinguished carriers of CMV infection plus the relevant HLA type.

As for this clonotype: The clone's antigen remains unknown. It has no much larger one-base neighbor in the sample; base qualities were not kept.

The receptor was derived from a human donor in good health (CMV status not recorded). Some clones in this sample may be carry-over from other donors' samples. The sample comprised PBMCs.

Here is the DNA: TGCAGTGCTAGAGCGGGGGTTTGGACTGAAGCTTTCTTT. Translation gives CSARAGVWTEAFF. The V and J genes are TRBV20-1 and TRBJ1-1; TRBD1 is a weak D gene call, 5 bases matching. CDR3 length: 13 amino acids, cysteine to phenylalanine. The CDR3 DNA has 39 bases and is translated from base 1. The germline V gene (reference sequence) supplies CDR1 DFQATT and CDR2 SNEGSKA. V drops 1 base and J drops 5 bases, leaving 11 bases in between.